The 7 T cell receptor beta chains below were found in one sample sequenced in a study of blood T cell repertoires in COVID-19. Repertoires were generated with immunoSEQ multiplex PCR, while TCRdb's copy carries only in-frame clones and drops some. The table lists about 270,000 clones, 88% of them singletons, with 1% to 1.5% in the top ten. The specimen was PBMCs or T cells enriched from blood (not recorded which). The receptors derive from a woman in her thirties or forties with acute COVID-19.

The rearrangement links TRBV24-1 to TRBJ2-5, with 8 bases aligning to TRBD2. There are 15 residues in the CDR3. CDR1 KGHDR and CDR2 SFDVKD come from the germline V gene. After removal of 3 bases from V and 5 bases from J, the junction contained 7 bases not matched to a gene. The CDR3 here is CATSDPREGGETQYF. CDR3 nucleotide sequence: TGTGCCACCAGTGATCCCCGGGAGGGAGGGGAGACCCAGTACTTC.

This chain links TRBV24-1 with TRBJ2-2, with D hard to call. Deletions cut 2 bases from V and 0 bases from J, with 3 bases between. The germline V gene has CDR1 KGHDR and CDR2 SFDVKD. The CDR3 covers 14 residues. CDR3 amino acids: CATSDSANTGELFF. For the CDR3, the DNA is TGTGCCACCAGTGATTCCGCGAACACCGGGGAGCTGTTTTTT.

This clone came up once. CDR3 loop: CASSPDRGVYGYTF. In DNA form, the CDR3 reads TGTGCCAGCAGCCCCGACAGGGGAGTCTATGGCTACACCTTC. This sequence joins TRBV5-4 and TRBJ1-2; 8 nucleotides agree with TRBD1. The CDR3 loop spans 14 amino acids. Germline V gene data show CDR1 as SGHNT and CDR2 as YYREEE (reference sequence). Trimming at V came to 4 bases and at J to 4 bases, leaving 6 bases not matched to a gene. The whole variable domain, filled in from reference TRBV5-4 and TRBJ1-2, reads ETGVTQSPTHLIKTRGQQVTLRCSSQSGHNTVSWYQQALGQGPQFIFQYYREEENGRGNFPPRFSGLQFPNYSSELNVNALELDDSALYLCASSPDRGVYGYTFGSGTRLTVV.

In this sample, this clone turned up once. The CDR3 here is CASSRTGSGNTIYF. CDR3 nucleotide sequence: TGTGCCAGCAGCCGGACAGGTTCTGGAAACACCATATATTTT. The chain has TRBV5-4 and TRBJ1-3; 7 positions match TRBD1. CDR3 size: 14 residues. Unmatched junction bases numbered 2, after V lost 4 bases and J lost 1 base. Germline CDR1 is SGHNT and CDR2 is YYREEE (reference sequence).

The chain combines TRBV18 with TRBJ2-1; 11 positions match TRBD1. Germline CDR1 and CDR2: KGHSH and LQKENI. The length of the CDR3 is 15 residues. V shed 4 bases and J 5 bases; nucleotides not matched to a gene: 4. The CDR3 sequence is CASSLGTGGDNEQFF. As DNA, the CDR3 is TGTGCCAGCTCACTTGGGACAGGGGGGGACAATGAGCAGTTCTTC.

J is TRBJ1-3 and V is TRBV18, with 7 positions matching TRBD1. The V gene end was trimmed by 5 bases and the J gene end by 4 bases; junction bases not matched to a gene: 8. Germline CDR1 and CDR2: KGHSH and LQKENI. The CDR3 covers 15 residues. Here the CDR3 DNA reads TGTGCCAGCTCATTACGACAGGGTATCGGAAACACCATATATTTT. Its protein is CASSLRQGIGNTIYF.

V is TRBV5-1 and J is TRBJ2-3; 7 bases are shared with TRBD2. Trimming took 7 bases from V and 4 from J; bases not matched to a gene: 6. Germline V gives CDR1 SGHRS, CDR2 YFSETQ. The CDR3 is 13 residues long. The CDR3 loop reads CASFSGTPDTQYF. In DNA form, the CDR3 reads TGCGCCAGCTTCAGCGGGACCCCAGATACGCAGTATTTT.